This T cell receptor (beta chain) was retrieved from a study of blood T cells in healthy people across ages. Caucasian individuals from Russia who were healthy and aged about 6 to 90 acted as donors. Alongside a J-beta primer mix, a sample-barcoded 5' primer served in a second PCR lasting roughly 7 to 11 cycles. Tags on each cDNA molecule came from a template-switch adaptor with 12 random nucleotides. TCRdb ran MiXCR on the 5' RACE reads and lists one entry per CDR3 protein. The sample has approximately 2,000,000 distinct CDR3 sequences, 30% to 40% seen once; the top ten hold more than 20%. This clonotype has more than one count but fewer than ten. Trimming pared 6 bases from V and 4 bases from J, leaving 6 bases between. The CDR3 length is 10 residues. In germline, CDR1 is SQVTM, CDR2 ANQGSEA.

Sequenced: blood. The gene calls are TRBV29-1 and TRBJ1-1, with D unresolved. The receptor's source is a human donor in good health. The chain's CDR3 is CSVWSTEAFF. The CDR3 DNA is TGCAGCGTATGGAGCACTGAAGCTTTCTTT.